This T cell receptor beta chain was sequenced during a study of blood T cell repertoires in COVID-19. Study information: COVID-19 samples collected from the United States, Italy and Spain covered acute and convalescent phases. The analysed material was cDNA or gDNA that came from T cells, B-cell-depleted T cells, or PBMCs.

Per the authors' pipeline: The authors estimated nucleated cell counts from reference gene primer amplification. Method: immunoSEQ multiplex PCR; TCRdb's copy keeps in-frame clones and lacks some. That table supplies the V and J calls and clone size; D and trimming were determined from the DNA. The sample shows around 140,000 clones, 75% to 85% of them seen only once. The CDR3 covers 16 residues. The germline CDR1 and CDR2 sequences are MNHEY and SMNVEV (reference sequence). V gave up 5 bases and J gave up 6 bases, with 23 bases separating them. V and J are TRBV27 and TRBJ2-7; TRBD1 is a possible D gene (6 bases). The clonotype comes from a man in his sixties with active or convalescent COVID-19. The sequencing input was peripheral blood. The CDR3 spells CASSPDLGQLLLEQYF. CDR3 sequence (DNA): TGTGCCAGCAGTCCAGACCTCGGACAGTTACTCCTCGAGCAGTACTTC.